Listed below are T cell receptor beta chains from one sample, sequenced in a study of shared clonotypes between healthy human individuals. Repertoires were generated with immunoSEQ multiplex PCR, while TCRdb's copy carries only in-frame clones and drops some. In the table there are approximately 2,000,000 clones, less than 95% of which are singletons. Sequenced material: naive CD4+ T cells from PBMCs. These receptors came from a man between 18 and 35 years old in good health. Some clones in this sample may be carry-over from other donors' samples. Each CDR3 is given with its conserved first and last residue. Fields, in order: D gene, V gene, J gene, CDR3 protein, CDR3 DNA. The D gene is left open where the match is weak.

d_call: -; v_call: TRBV19; j_call: TRBJ2-7; cdr3_aa: CASSTLGLAYEQYF; cdr3_nt: TGTGCCAGTAGTACTCTAGGACTGGCCTACGAGCAGTACTTC
d_call: -; v_call: TRBV7-2; j_call: TRBJ1-1; cdr3_aa: CASSLGGAEREGFF; cdr3_nt: TGTGCCAGCAGCTTGGGAGGGGCTGAACGTGAAGGTTTCTTT
d_call: TRBD1; v_call: TRBV7-3; j_call: TRBJ2-2; cdr3_aa: CASSLVGDRKTRRTGELFF; cdr3_nt: TGTGCCAGCAGCTTAGTGGGGGACAGGAAAACCCGGAGGACCGGGGAGCTGTTTTTT
d_call: -; v_call: TRBV19; j_call: TRBJ2-6; cdr3_aa: CASIRGGNSGANVLTF; cdr3_nt: TGTGCCAGTATAAGAGGTGGGAACTCTGGGGCCAACGTCCTGACTTTC
d_call: -; v_call: TRBV7-2; j_call: TRBJ2-3; cdr3_aa: CASSSQGDTQYF; cdr3_nt: TGTGCCAGCAGCTCACAGGGAGATACGCAGTATTTT
d_call: -; v_call: TRBV7-9; j_call: TRBJ2-5; cdr3_aa: CASIPENQETQYF; cdr3_nt: TGTGCCAGCATTCCAGAGAACCAAGAGACCCAGTACTTC
d_call: TRBD1; v_call: TRBV10-3; j_call: TRBJ2-1; cdr3_aa: CAISRTGTSYNEQFF; cdr3_nt: TGTGCCATCAGTCGGACAGGGACGTCCTACAATGAGCAGTTCTTC
d_call: TRBD2; v_call: TRBV5-1; j_call: TRBJ2-1; cdr3_aa: CASGEREGQFF; cdr3_nt: TGCGCCAGCGGGGAACGGGAGGGGCAGTTCTTC
d_call: -; v_call: TRBV10-3; j_call: TRBJ2-5; cdr3_aa: CAISPGEETQYF; cdr3_nt: TGTGCCATCTCGCCAGGGGAAGAGACCCAGTACTTC
d_call: -; v_call: TRBV29-1; j_call: TRBJ2-7; cdr3_aa: CSAALGSYEQYF; cdr3_nt: TGCAGCGCCGCACTGGGGTCCTACGAGCAGTACTTC